Reported below is one T cell receptor beta chain. Its antigen remains unknown. The source of the sample is a study of cytomegalovirus exposure and HLA in healthy donors. A multiplex PCR was run with 60 Vbeta primers and 13 Jbeta primers. Profiling relied on immunoSEQ multiplex PCR, and the TCRdb table lists in-frame clones only, not all of them. The sample yields about 98,000 clones, 70% to 80% seen once. Study-wide results and caveats: Across HLA loci, a later analysis found differing TCR association rates, with DRB1 most and HLA-C fewest.

This clonotype was obtained from a young man in good health and CMV-seropositive. Sequences were obtained from PBMCs.

CDR3 amino acids: CASSPPTGREKLFF. In DNA form, the CDR3 reads TGTGCCAGCTCACCACCTACAGGGAGAGAAAAACTGTTTTTT. J is TRBJ1-4 and V is TRBV18; TRBD1 is a possible D gene (6 bases). V lost 0 bases and J lost 8, with 10 bases in between. This CDR3 has 14 amino acids. The germline V gene encodes CDR1 KGHSH and CDR2 LQKENI.